The 32 T cell receptor beta chains below were found in one sample sequenced in a study of blood T cells in healthy people across ages. A J-beta primer mix and a sample-barcoded 5' primer were used in a second PCR of about 7 to 12 cycles. Via MiXCR, TCRdb re-called the 5' RACE reads, giving one row per CDR3 protein. The sample holds over 950,000 distinct CDR3 sequences; around two fifths are singletons and the top ten take about 12%. Sequencing was done on a sample of blood. These receptors originate from a man aged 18 to 30 in good health.

V is TRBV3-1 and J is TRBJ2-4; TRBD2 might be the D (5 bases). Matching the DNA end better, TRBJ2-7 makes the J call doubtful. The CDR3 contains 14 residues. Germline V gene sequence: CDR1 LGHDT, CDR2 YNNKEL (reference sequence). The DNA for the CDR3 is TGTGCCAGCAGCCGGCAGAGGGCTTCCTACGAGCAGTACTTC. Translated: CASSRQRASYEQYF.

The chain has TRBV15 and TRBJ1-1, with D perhaps TRBD1 (6 bases). The CDR3 sequence is 14 residues long. CDR1 and CDR2 from the germline V gene are LNHNV and YYDKDF (reference sequence). Trimming took 4 bases from V and 1 from J, leaving 10 bases between them. CDR3 in DNA: TGTGCCACCAGCAAACCCAGGGGGAACACTGAAGCTTTCTTT. It is translated as CATSKPRGNTEAFF.

This rearrangement joins TRBV14 to TRBJ2-2, with D perhaps matching TRBD1 (5 bases). V lost 0 bases, J lost 1 base, and 6 bases lay in between. The V gene's germline CDR1 is SGHDN and CDR2 FVKESK. The CDR3 contains 15 residues. For the CDR3, the DNA is TGTGCCAGCAGCCAAGACAGGGTGAACACCGGGGAGCTGTTTTTT. Amino acids: CASSQDRVNTGELFF.

This clonotype showed up many times. V usage is TRBV6-4 and J usage is TRBJ2-3; possible D gene TRBD2, 5 bases. This CDR3 has 15 residues. Trimming pared 0 bases from V and 2 bases from J, leaving 9 bases between. CDR1 is MRHNA, CDR2 SNTAGT, per germline. The CDR3 protein is CASSDSAGHTDTQYF. The CDR3 DNA reads TGTGCCAGCAGTGACTCGGCGGGTCACACAGATACGCAGTATTTT.

The CDR3 is CASSTSINTEAFF. The CDR3 coding sequence is TGTGCCAGCAGCACGTCGATTAACACTGAAGCTTTCTTT. The chain combines TRBV7-2 with TRBJ1-1; D ambiguous. The CDR3 is made up of 13 amino acids. V lost 5 bases, J lost 2 bases, and 9 bases lay in between. Germline values: CDR1 SGHTA, CDR2 FQGNSA. Together with reference TRBV7-2 and TRBJ1-1, the CDR3 gives the full variable domain: GAGVSQSPSNKVTEKGKDVELRCDPISGHTALYWYRQSLGQGLEFLIYFQGNSAPDKSGLPSDRFSAERTGGSVSTLTIQRTQQEDSAVYLCASSTSINTEAFFGQGTRLTVV.

The chain recombines TRBV28 with TRBJ2-5; 7 bases map to TRBD2. Germline CDR1 reads MDHEN; CDR2 reads SYDVKM. The CDR3 has 14 amino acids. The V gene end was trimmed by 7 bases and the J gene end by 4 bases; junction bases not matched to a gene: 9. The CDR3 nucleotides read TGTGCCAGCACCCCCGGGACTAAGACAGAGACCCAGTACTTC. Translated, it gives CASTPGTKTETQYF.

This clonotype came up a few times. The chain couples TRBV6-6 to TRBJ1-5; tentatively, D is TRBD1 (5 bases). There are 15 residues in the CDR3. The germline V gene encodes CDR1 MNHNY and CDR2 SVGAGI (reference sequence). V shed 2 bases and J shed 1 base, with 9 bases lying between them. CDR3 loop: CASSYTQESNQPQHF. The CDR3 nucleotides are TGTGCCAGCAGTTACACACAGGAGAGCAATCAGCCCCAGCATTTT.

The gene calls are TRBV20-1 and TRBJ1-2, with D perhaps TRBD1 (5 bases). The CDR3 is 15 amino acids. V was cut by 6 bases and J by 8 bases, with 25 bases left in between. Germline V gene lookup returns CDR1 DFQATT and CDR2 SNEGSKA (reference sequence). The CDR3 sequence: CSANHMGRTADGYTF. DNA of the CDR3: TGCAGTGCCAACCACATGGGACGCACGGCGGACGGCTACACCTTC.

This chain connects TRBV7-2 to TRBJ1-5, with D hard to call. With 5 bases removed from V and 15 bases from J, the gap between germline ends came to 20 bases. Germline V gene data show CDR1 as SGHTA and CDR2 as FQGNSA. The CDR3 covers 13 residues. CDR3 sequence: CASSVDGGSPWHF. The CDR3 DNA sequence: TGTGCCAGCAGCGTAGACGGTGGGTCACCTTGGCATTTT.

This clonotype appeared a few times. The CDR3 bases are TGTGCCAGCAGTTCCCTTTATCGGGGCCCAGCCAAAAACATTCAGTACTTC. It is translated as CASSSLYRGPAKNIQYF. The chain uses TRBV27 and TRBJ2-4, with D perhaps assigned TRBD1 or TRBD2 (5 bases each). Germline loops: CDR1 MNHEY, CDR2 SMNVEV (reference sequence). This CDR3 is built from 17 residues. V shed 4 bases and J shed 0 bases, with 16 bases lying between them.

This clonotype has just a few counts. The chain joins TRBV3-1 to TRBJ1-2; D call uncertain. V lost 4 bases, J lost 0 bases, and 18 bases lay in between. Germline assignment: CDR1 LGHDT and CDR2 YNNKEL (reference sequence). This CDR3 is 17 amino acids long. The CDR3 DNA sequence: TGTGCCAGCAGCCCCCCGCCGGAGGACGGAGCTAACTATGGCTACACCTTC. Its translation is CASSPPPEDGANYGYTF.

The V gene is TRBV5-1, the J gene TRBJ1-2; D unresolved. Germline CDR1 and CDR2: SGHRS and YFSETQ. Between the trimmed V and J ends, which lost 4 bases and 4 bases, there was a span of 11 bases. The CDR3 has 13 amino acids. The CDR3 is CASSRENGYGYTF. The CDR3 coding sequence is TGCGCCAGCAGCCGTGAAAACGGCTATGGCTACACCTTC.

This clonotype was found a few times. The chain is built from TRBV6-5 and TRBJ1-1; D is undetermined. This CDR3 is built from 12 residues. Germline lookup yields CDR1 MNHEY and CDR2 SVGAGI. The ends were cut back, 6 bases at V and 5 bases at J, with 10 bases in the middle. The CDR3 nucleotides are TGTGCCAGCAGGGCAGGAGTAACTGAAGCTTTCTTT. Amino acid sequence: CASRAGVTEAFF.

This clonotype was observed a few times. This chain connects TRBV29-1 to TRBJ1-1, with 9 bases fitting TRBD1. CDR1 and CDR2 from the germline V gene are SQVTM and ANQGSEA. V lost 5 bases, J lost 8 bases, and 3 bases stayed unmatched. This CDR3 comprises 11 residues. The CDR3 DNA reads TGCAGCGTTAAGGGGACAGGGGAAGCTTTCTTT. It specifies CSVKGTGEAFF.

This clonotype was observed many times. V is TRBV5-6 and J is TRBJ2-3; no reliable D call. The V end lost 3 bases, the J end lost 6 bases, and 8 bases lay between the germline ends. The germline CDR1 and CDR2 sequences are SGHDT and YYEEEE. The CDR3 runs 12 residues. CDR3 nucleotide sequence: TGTGCCAGCAGCTCTCTCCGGGATACGCAGTATTTT. Protein sequence: CASSSLRDTQYF.

The chain combines TRBV6-1 with TRBJ1-1; 8 nucleotides match TRBD1. The germline CDR1 and CDR2 sequences are MNHNS and SASEGT. The CDR3 is 15 amino acids. Unmatched junction bases numbered 5, after V lost 5 bases and J lost 0 bases. The CDR3 DNA sequence: TGTGCCAGCAGTCTATGGACAGGGCTGAACACTGAAGCTTTCTTT. Protein product: CASSLWTGLNTEAFF.

The table lists this clonotype with a few counts. This chain uses TRBV9 with TRBJ2-5; the D call may be TRBD1 or TRBD2 (5 bases each). The ends were cut back, 4 bases at V and 11 bases at J, with 24 bases in the middle. CDR3 length: 15 residues. The germline gives CDR1 SGDLS, CDR2 YYNGEE. CDR3 in amino acids: CASSPSGTYHNEQYF. The DNA for the CDR3 is TGTGCCAGCAGCCCCTCCGGGACCTATCACAATGAGCAGTACTTC.

The V gene is TRBV4-3, the J gene TRBJ1-6; no definite D call. Trimming cost V 1 base and J 7 bases, with 8 bases left between them. The CDR3 is 14 residues long. Per germline, CDR1 LGHNA and CDR2 YSLEER. The CDR3 spells CASSQGKGNSPLHF. DNA of the CDR3: TGCGCCAGCAGCCAAGGGAAGGGCAATTCACCCCTCCACTTT.

This clonotype was detected a few times. V is TRBV20-1 and J is TRBJ2-1, with 16 bases that match TRBD2. There are 19 residues in the CDR3. Trimming removed 0 bases from V and 6 bases from J; junction bases left unmatched: 11. Germline assignment: CDR1 DFQATT and CDR2 SNEGSKA (reference sequence). For the CDR3, the DNA is TGCAGTGCTAGAGATTCGGGGACTAGCGGGGGGGCATGGCTCAATGAGCAGTTCTTC. Its translation is CSARDSGTSGGAWLNEQFF.

The chain joins TRBV6-2 or TRBV6-3 to TRBJ1-6; TRBD1 aligns across 7 bases. Trimming took 7 bases from V and 5 from J; bases not matched to a gene: 8. This CDR3 is 15 amino acids long. CDR1 is MNHEY and CDR2 is SVGEGT in the germline V gene. The CDR3 sequence: CASNPGQQHNSPLHF. In DNA, the CDR3 is TGTGCCAGCAACCCGGGACAGCAACATAATTCACCCCTCCACTTT.

In DNA form, the CDR3 reads TGTGCCAGCACCACAACAGACTATGGCTACACCTTC. Translation: CASTTTDYGYTF. The chain couples TRBV12-3 or TRBV12-4 to TRBJ1-2; D gene unclear. CDR3 length: 12 amino acids. Trimming cost V 7 bases and J 3 bases, with 9 bases left between them.

V gene TRBV2 combines with J gene TRBJ2-4; the D gene is possibly TRBD2 (6 bases). Judging by the DNA end, TRBJ2-7 fits better; the J call may be wrong. Germline values: CDR1 SNHLY, CDR2 FYNNEI. The CDR3 has 15 residues. The CDR3 loop reads CASNWGGSGEDEQYF. The CDR3 DNA is TGTGCCAGCAATTGGGGTGGGTCGGGGGAAGACGAGCAGTACTTC.

With respect to this clonotype: One junction end does not reproduce the germline sequence, and a read error may be involved. J is TRBJ2-1 and V is TRBV10-2; D gene uncertain. The V gene's germline CDR1 is WSHSY and CDR2 SAAADI. This CDR3 is built from 14 residues. The CDR3 DNA sequence: TGCGCCGGCAGTGTCGAGGCGGCCGACAATGAGCAGTTCTTC. It is translated as CAGSVEAADNEQFF.

The genes are TRBV10-3 and TRBJ1-1, with D unclear. Between the trimmed V and J ends, which lost 4 bases and 2 bases, there was a span of 11 bases. Germline V lookup: CDR1 ENHRY, CDR2 SYGVKD. The CDR3 consists of 14 residues. As DNA, the CDR3 is TGTGCCATCAGTGTAATGGGCCAAAACACTGAAGCTTTCTTT. Protein product: CAISVMGQNTEAFF.

This clonotype appeared a few times. The chain is built from TRBV7-2 and TRBJ1-2; a possible D gene is TRBD1 (5 bases). This CDR3 has 15 residues. The ends were cut back, 4 bases at V and 0 bases at J, with 12 bases in the middle. From germline, CDR1 is SGHTA and CDR2 FQGNSA. In DNA form, the CDR3 reads TGTGCCAGCAGCTCCCGACAGTTTTCTAACTATGGCTACACCTTC. Protein: CASSSRQFSNYGYTF.

This clonotype was picked up a small number of times. The CDR3 is CATSWGQAYNEQFF. CDR3 sequence (DNA): TGTGCCACCTCGTGGGGACAGGCCTACAATGAGCAGTTCTTC. The rearrangement uses TRBV7-9 and TRBJ2-1; 8 nucleotides agree with TRBD1. The V gene end was trimmed by 10 bases and the J gene end by 2 bases; junction bases not matched to a gene: 7. CDR1 is SEHNR and CDR2 is FQNEAQ in the germline V gene (reference sequence). The CDR3 is 14 amino acids.

A few counts support this clonotype. In DNA form, the CDR3 reads TGCAGTGCTACCCAGGGTTACCAAGAGACCCAGTACTTC. This sequence encodes CSATQGYQETQYF. The genes are TRBV20-1 and TRBJ2-5, with a possible D match to TRBD1 (5 bases). CDR3 length equals 13 residues. Trimming shortened V by 4 bases and J by 0 bases, and 9 bases separated the two germline ends. Germline V lookup: CDR1 DFQATT, CDR2 SNEGSKA (reference sequence).

The V and J genes are TRBV12-3 or TRBV12-4 and TRBJ1-5, with D tentatively TRBD1 (5 bases). The CDR3 length is 14 residues. V was cut by 4 bases and J by 7 bases, with 14 bases left in between. In nucleotides, the CDR3 is TGTGCCAGCAGTTCCGGACACCCATCCCAGCCCCAGCATTTT. As protein: CASSSGHPSQPQHF.

This clonotype was seen more than once but under ten times. The rearrangement joins TRBV12-3 or TRBV12-4 to TRBJ1-1, with 9 nucleotides matching TRBD1. The CDR3 runs 13 residues. V lost 7 bases to trimming and J lost 10 bases; unmatched junction nucleotides: 10. Written as DNA, the CDR3 is TGTGCCAGCACCTTGGGACAGGGAGTGGGAGCTTTCTTT. Protein sequence: CASTLGQGVGAFF.

The chain employs TRBV20-1 and TRBJ2-7; 7 bases fit TRBD1. Trimming cost V 5 bases and J 0 bases; bases outside gene matches: 7. CDR3 length equals 14 residues. Germline V gives CDR1 DFQATT, CDR2 SNEGSKA (reference sequence). The CDR3 reads CSAQAGTASYEQYF. CDR3 coding DNA: TGCAGTGCTCAGGCCGGGACAGCCTCCTACGAGCAGTACTTC.

The genes are TRBV20-1 and TRBJ2-7; D is ambiguous. The V gene's germline CDR1 is DFQATT and CDR2 SNEGSKA (reference sequence). Trimming pared 1 base from V and 3 bases from J, leaving 13 bases between. The CDR3 is made up of 14 amino acids. The CDR3 sequence: CSARGRLRNYEQYF. CDR3 nucleotide sequence: TGCAGTGCTAGAGGTCGGCTAAGAAACTACGAGCAGTACTTC.

The chain uses TRBV12-3 or TRBV12-4 and TRBJ1-5; a weak D match, TRBD1 (5 bases). The CDR3 is 15 amino acids. Between the trimmed V and J ends, which lost 6 bases and 5 bases, there was a span of 17 bases. In DNA, the CDR3 is TGTGCCAGCAGAAGCGGGACCGCTCCCCATCAGCCCCAGCATTTT. It codes for CASRSGTAPHQPQHF.